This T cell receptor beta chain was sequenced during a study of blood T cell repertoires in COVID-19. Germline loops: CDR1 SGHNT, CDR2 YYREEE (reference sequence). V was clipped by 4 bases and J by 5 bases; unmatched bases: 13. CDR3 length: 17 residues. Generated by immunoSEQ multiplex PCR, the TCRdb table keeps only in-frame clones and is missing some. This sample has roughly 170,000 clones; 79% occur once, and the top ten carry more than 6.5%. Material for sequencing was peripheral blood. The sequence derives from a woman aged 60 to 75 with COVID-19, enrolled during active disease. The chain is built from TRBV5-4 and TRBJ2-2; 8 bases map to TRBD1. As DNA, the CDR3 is TGTGCCAGCAGCACCCTGCTGACAGGGGAAAAGACCGGGGAGCTGTTTTTT. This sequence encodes CASSTLLTGEKTGELFF.